Each of the 22 T cell receptor beta chains below was sequenced from the same sample in a study of T cell responses to AZD1222 COVID-19 vaccine. Repertoires were generated with immunoSEQ multiplex PCR, while TCRdb's copy carries only in-frame clones and drops some. The sample shows over 120,000 clones, about 92% of them seen only once. Sequenced material: peripheral blood, taken 28 days after the second AZD1222 dose. The receptors were gathered from an adult who received the AZD1222 COVID-19 vaccine.

The V gene is TRBV24-1, the J gene TRBJ2-2, with 10 bases fitting TRBD1. V was clipped by 7 bases and J by 4 bases; unmatched bases: 5. The CDR3 is 15 residues long. Germline lookup yields CDR1 KGHDR and CDR2 SFDVKD. The CDR3 region is CATSQRTGGTGELFF. As DNA, the CDR3 is TGTGCCACCAGCCAACGGACAGGGGGCACCGGGGAGCTGTTTTTT.

This clone was seen once. The V gene is TRBV15, the J gene TRBJ1-2; D is uncertain. There are 14 residues in the CDR3. V was trimmed by 8 bases and J by 5 bases, leaving 18 bases between them. Germline CDR1 reads LNHNV; CDR2 reads YYDKDF (reference sequence). The CDR3, as DNA: TGTGCCACCTCCTATGAGATCGCATCGTATGGCTACACCTTC. Amino acids: CATSYEIASYGYTF. The variable domain in full, completed from reference TRBV15 and TRBJ1-2, reads DAMVIQNPRYQVTQFGKPVTLSCSQTLNHNVMYWYQQKSSQAPKLLFHYYDKDFNNEADTPDNFQSRRPNTSFCFLDIRSPGLGDTAMYLCATSYEIASYGYTFGSGTRLTVV.

The chain links TRBV11-2 to TRBJ2-3; no definite D call. CDR3 size: 14 residues. V lost 5 bases, J lost 2 bases, and 11 bases lay in between. Per germline, CDR1 SGHAT and CDR2 FQNNGV. CDR3 loop: CASSHIGYTDTQYF. The DNA for the CDR3 is TGTGCCAGCAGCCACATAGGGTACACAGATACGCAGTATTTT.

This rearrangement joins TRBV5-1 to TRBJ1-3; TRBD1 matches 9 bases. The CDR3 runs to 16 residues. J was trimmed by 2 bases and V by 3 bases; bases with no gene match: 6. Germline-derived CDR1 and CDR2 are SGHRS and YFSETQ. The CDR3 DNA is TGCGCCAGCAGCTCGACAGGGGGAGCGGCTGGAAACACCATATATTTT. Its translation: CASSSTGGAAGNTIYF.

The gene calls are TRBV28 and TRBJ1-2; D unclear. Germline CDR1 is MDHEN and CDR2 is SYDVKM. Trimming took 6 bases from V and 9 from J, leaving 23 bases between them. The CDR3 spans 15 residues. CDR3 sequence reads: CASSQSDLHNPRYTF. The CDR3 DNA reads TGTGCCAGCAGCCAATCGGACTTACATAACCCGCGCTACACCTTC.

Concerning this clone: Germline is not matched at one junction end, which may reflect a read error. The chain joins TRBV12-3 or TRBV12-4 to TRBJ1-2; D is undetermined. The CDR3 runs 12 residues. The CDR3 DNA sequence: TGTGCCAGCAGTGTAGCGGAGGACGGCTACACCTTC. Translated, it gives CASSVAEDGYTF.

V gene TRBV19 combines with J gene TRBJ2-1; 10 nucleotides line up with TRBD2. CDR1 is LNHDA, CDR2 SQIVND, per germline (reference sequence). Unmatched junction bases numbered 2, after V lost 1 base and J lost 5 bases. The CDR3 covers 15 residues. The CDR3 sequence: CASSIGTSGHNEQFF. CDR3 in DNA: TGTGCCAGTAGTATAGGGACTAGCGGTCACAATGAGCAGTTCTTC. Combining the CDR3 with reference TRBV19 and TRBJ2-1 gives the whole variable domain DGGITQSPKYLFRKEGQNVTLSCEQNLNHDAMYWYRQDPGQGLRLIYYSQIVNDFQKGDIAEGYSVSREKKESFPLTVTSAQKNPTAFYLCASSIGTSGHNEQFFGPGTRLTVL.

V gene TRBV9 combines with J gene TRBJ2-1; the D call may be TRBD1 or TRBD2 (7 bases each). CDR1 SGDLS and CDR2 YYNGEE come from the germline V gene. With 4 bases removed from V and 9 bases from J, the gap between germline ends came to 17 bases. The CDR3 runs to 14 residues. CDR3 sequence: CASSSGGEGREQFF. CDR3 nucleotides: TGTGCCAGCAGCTCAGGGGGGGAGGGCCGTGAGCAGTTCTTC.

The chain recombines TRBV30 with TRBJ2-2, with 7 bases identical to TRBD1. The germline gives CDR1 GTSNPN, CDR2 SVGIG (reference sequence). Losses at the gene ends were 3 bases for V and 4 bases for J; bases not matched to a gene: 5. This CDR3 spans 14 amino acids. The DNA for the CDR3 is TGTGCCTGGAGGGAAGGGGGCACCACCGGGGAGCTGTTTTTT. Residues: CAWREGGTTGELFF. The variable domain in full, completed from reference TRBV30 and TRBJ2-2, reads SQTIHQWPATLVQPVGSPLSLECTVEGTSNPNLYWYRQAAGRGLQLLFYSVGIGQISSEVPQNLSASRPQDRQFILSSKKLLLSDSGFYLCAWREGGTTGELFFGEGSRLTVL.

This chain joins TRBV7-2 and TRBJ2-3; unclear D gene. Deletions cut 0 bases from V and 4 bases from J, with 8 bases between. The length of the CDR3 is 14 residues. Germline V gives CDR1 SGHTA, CDR2 FQGNSA. CDR3 bases: TGTGCCAGCAGCTTAGCGGGAAACGCAGATACGCAGTATTTT. It translates to CASSLAGNADTQYF.

The CDR3 sequence: CACSGVPNSPLHF. The CDR3 bases are TGTGCCTGCTCGGGGGTGCCTAATTCACCCCTCCACTTT. This chain links TRBV2 with TRBJ1-6; D possibly corresponds to TRBD1 (5 bases). CDR3 length: 13 amino acids. The V end lost 11 bases, the J end lost 6 bases, and 14 bases lay between the germline ends. Germline loops: CDR1 SNHLY, CDR2 FYNNEI.

The chain recombines TRBV7-3 with TRBJ2-1, with 8 bases identical to TRBD2. There are 14 residues in the CDR3. Germline lookup yields CDR1 SGHTA and CDR2 FQGTGA. J gave up 8 bases and V 5 bases, and 8 bases lay outside the gene matches. CDR3 DNA sequence: TGTGCCAGCAGCCCCCTTGCGGGAGGTCATGAGCAGTTCTTC. It specifies CASSPLAGGHEQFF.

The chain employs TRBV6-2 or TRBV6-3 and TRBJ2-1, with D hard to call. V was cut by 5 bases and J by 9 bases, with 8 bases left in between. CDR3 length equals 11 residues. CDR1 is MNHEY, CDR2 SVGEGT, per germline. The CDR3 region is CASSTSTEQFF. The CDR3 DNA is TGTGCCAGCAGTACATCCACTGAGCAGTTCTTC.

The chain is built from TRBV5-6 and TRBJ1-2; D is uncertain. V was shortened by 1 base and J by 2 bases, with 3 bases between the two germline ends. Germline V gene sequence: CDR1 SGHDT, CDR2 YYEEEE. CDR3 length: 12 amino acids. In DNA form, the CDR3 reads TGTGCCAGCAGCTTGAGGAACTATGGCTACACCTTC. Translating it yields CASSLRNYGYTF.

This sequence joins TRBV5-5 and TRBJ1-5; 11 positions agree with TRBD1. Germline V gene sequence: CDR1 SGHKS, CDR2 YYEKEE (reference sequence). With V trimmed by 2 bases and J by 3 bases, 4 bases remained unmatched. The CDR3 is 16 amino acids. The DNA of the CDR3 is TGTGCCAGCAGCTTAACAGGACAGGGGGCCAATCAGCCCCAGCATTTT. Translating gives CASSLTGQGANQPQHF.

The gene calls are TRBV19 and TRBJ2-3, with 12 bases identical to TRBD2. The germline V gene has CDR1 LNHDA and CDR2 SQIVND (reference sequence). Unmatched junction bases numbered 8, after V lost 3 bases and J lost 4 bases. The CDR3 runs 17 residues. The CDR3: CASSIGTSGLNADTQYF. DNA of the CDR3: TGTGCCAGTAGTATTGGGACTAGCGGGCTAAACGCAGATACGCAGTATTTT.

The chain combines TRBV6-4 with TRBJ2-3; D remains ambiguous. CDR3 size: 13 residues. The V and J ends lost 3 bases and 4 bases respectively, with 8 bases between them. Germline V gene lookup returns CDR1 MRHNA and CDR2 SNTAGT. CDR3 sequence reads: CASSEVEADTQYF. DNA of the CDR3: TGTGCCAGCAGTGAGGTAGAGGCAGATACGCAGTATTTT.

V gene TRBV2 combines with J gene TRBJ1-1; TRBD1 might be the D (5 bases). CDR3 length: 11 residues. CDR1 and CDR2 (germline): SNHLY, FYNNEI. Trimming took off 8 bases at V and 5 bases at J, with 9 bases between the two ends. This CDR3 reads CASHRLTEAFF. Here the CDR3 DNA reads TGTGCCAGCCACAGGCTGACTGAAGCTTTCTTT.

The gene calls are TRBV4-2 and TRBJ2-7, with 11 bases fitting TRBD2. The germline CDR1 and CDR2 sequences are LGHNA and YNFKEQ. V lost 1 base to trimming and J lost 2 bases; unmatched junction nucleotides: 4. The CDR3 is 16 amino acids. The CDR3 loop is CASSQAGLAGTYEQYF. CDR3 DNA: TGTGCCAGCAGCCAAGCAGGACTAGCGGGCACCTACGAGCAGTACTTC.

The chain combines TRBV11-2 with TRBJ2-1; D ambiguous. This CDR3 spans 13 amino acids. V lost 1 base and J 6 bases, leaving 7 bases between the germline ends. Germline V gene sequence: CDR1 SGHAT, CDR2 FQNNGV. The CDR3 DNA sequence: TGTGCCAGCAGCTTAGTAACTACCAATGAGCAGTTCTTC. Its protein product is CASSLVTTNEQFF.

In nucleotides, the CDR3 is TGTGCCATCAGATCCAGTGAGACTGAAGCTTTCTTT. It is translated as CAIRSSETEAFF. The chain carries TRBV10-3 and TRBJ1-1; D gene ambiguous. V gave up 6 bases and J gave up 5 bases, with 10 bases separating them. Germline assignment: CDR1 ENHRY and CDR2 SYGVKD. The CDR3 covers 12 residues.

V and J are TRBV7-9 and TRBJ2-1, with 14 bases lining up with TRBD2. V lost 5 bases, J lost 3 bases, and 6 bases stayed unmatched. Looked up from germline, CDR1 is SEHNR and CDR2 is FQNEAQ (reference sequence). The CDR3 extends over 17 amino acids. The CDR3: CASSQMGLAGVYNEQFF. The CDR3 bases are TGTGCCAGCAGCCAAATGGGACTAGCGGGAGTCTACAATGAGCAGTTCTTC.